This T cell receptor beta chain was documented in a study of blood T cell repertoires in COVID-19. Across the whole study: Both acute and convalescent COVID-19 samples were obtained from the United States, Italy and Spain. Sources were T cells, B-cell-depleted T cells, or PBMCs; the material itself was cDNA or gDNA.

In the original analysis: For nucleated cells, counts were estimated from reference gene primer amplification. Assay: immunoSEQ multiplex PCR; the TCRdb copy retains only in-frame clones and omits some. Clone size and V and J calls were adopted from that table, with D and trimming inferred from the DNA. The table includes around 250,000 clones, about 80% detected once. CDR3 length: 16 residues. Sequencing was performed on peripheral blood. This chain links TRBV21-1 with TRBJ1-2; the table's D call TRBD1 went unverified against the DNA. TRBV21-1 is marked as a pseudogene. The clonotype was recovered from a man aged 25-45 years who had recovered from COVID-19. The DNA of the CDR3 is TGTGCCAGCAGCAAAAGGGGAAGGTTTCTATTCTATGGCTACACCTTC. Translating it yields CASSKRGRFLFYGYTF.